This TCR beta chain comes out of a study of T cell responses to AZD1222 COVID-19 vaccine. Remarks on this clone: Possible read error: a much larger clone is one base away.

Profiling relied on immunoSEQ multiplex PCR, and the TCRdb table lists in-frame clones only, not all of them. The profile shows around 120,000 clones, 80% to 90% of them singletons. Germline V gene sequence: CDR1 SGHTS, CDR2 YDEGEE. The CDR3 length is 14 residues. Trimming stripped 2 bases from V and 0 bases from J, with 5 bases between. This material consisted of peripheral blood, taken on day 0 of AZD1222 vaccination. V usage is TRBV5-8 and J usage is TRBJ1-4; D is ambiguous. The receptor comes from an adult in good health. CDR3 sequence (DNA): TGTGCCAGCAGCTTAAGTGCAACTAATGAAAAACTGTTTTTT. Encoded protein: CASSLSATNEKLFF.